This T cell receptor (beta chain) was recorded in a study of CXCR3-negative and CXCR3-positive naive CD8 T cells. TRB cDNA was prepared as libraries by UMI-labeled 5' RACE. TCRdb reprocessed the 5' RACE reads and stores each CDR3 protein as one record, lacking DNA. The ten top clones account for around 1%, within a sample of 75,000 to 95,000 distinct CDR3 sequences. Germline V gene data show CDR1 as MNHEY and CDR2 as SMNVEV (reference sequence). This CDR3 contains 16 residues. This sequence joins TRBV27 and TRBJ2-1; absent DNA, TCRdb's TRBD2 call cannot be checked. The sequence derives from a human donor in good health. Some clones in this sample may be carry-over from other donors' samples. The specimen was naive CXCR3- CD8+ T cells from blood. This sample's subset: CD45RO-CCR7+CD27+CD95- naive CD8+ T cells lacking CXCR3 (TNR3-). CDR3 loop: CASSALTSGARGEQFF.